This TCR beta chain originates from a study of T cells in Graves' hyperthyroidism and ophthalmopathy. Findings and limits, study-wide: The authors' 13 V-J model separated ophthalmopathy from stable hyperthyroidism.

With 1 base clipped from V and 0 bases from J, the junction kept 5 bases outside the gene matches. Germline loops: CDR1 DFQATT, CDR2 SNEGSKA (reference sequence). This CDR3 contains 17 residues. This clonotype was counted at least ten times. The antigen remains unidentified. TCR beta CDR3 region amplification was performed from RNA transcripts. First-round RT-PCR with HTBI primers amplified the TCR CDR3 region. Via MiXCR, TCRdb re-called the multiplex PCR reads, giving one row per CDR3 protein. The sample holds 250,000 to 300,000 distinct CDR3 sequences, approximately 14% seen once. Subjects aged 18 to 65 presented with newly diagnosed hyperthyroidism of less than 2 months' duration. The blood sample predates any ophthalmopathy symptoms, coming from first hyperthyroidism diagnosis.

Sequences were obtained from blood. The clonotype comes from a woman between 40 and 55 years old with Graves' hyperthyroidism that later progressed to Graves' ophthalmopathy. The V call is TRBV20-1, the J call TRBJ2-1; 11 bases line up with TRBD2. The CDR3 loop is CSARVGTSGSSYNEQFF. The CDR3 coding sequence is TGCAGTGCTAGAGTCGGGACTAGCGGTAGCTCCTACAATGAGCAGTTCTTC.